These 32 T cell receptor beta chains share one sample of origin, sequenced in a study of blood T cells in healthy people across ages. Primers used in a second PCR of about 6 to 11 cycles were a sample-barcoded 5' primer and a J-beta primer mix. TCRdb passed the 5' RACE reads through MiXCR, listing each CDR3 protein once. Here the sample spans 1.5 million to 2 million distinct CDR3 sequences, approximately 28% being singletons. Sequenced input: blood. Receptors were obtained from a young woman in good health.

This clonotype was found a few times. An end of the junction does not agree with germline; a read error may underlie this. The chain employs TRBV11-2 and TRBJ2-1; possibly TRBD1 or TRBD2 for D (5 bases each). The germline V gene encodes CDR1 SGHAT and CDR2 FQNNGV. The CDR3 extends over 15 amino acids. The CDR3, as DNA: TGTGCTAGCAGCTCACCCGGGACCCGCGTTATTGAGCAGTTCTTC. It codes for CASSSPGTRVIEQFF.

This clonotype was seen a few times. The CDR3 sequence is CASTDRGRYEQYF. In DNA form, the CDR3 reads TGTGCCAGCACCGACAGGGGCCGCTACGAGCAGTACTTC. The V gene is TRBV7-2, the J gene TRBJ2-7; 8 nucleotides match TRBD1. The germline CDR1 and CDR2 sequences are SGHTA and FQGNSA. The ends lost 7 bases at V and 3 bases at J; junction bases unmatched: 5. This CDR3 contains 13 residues.

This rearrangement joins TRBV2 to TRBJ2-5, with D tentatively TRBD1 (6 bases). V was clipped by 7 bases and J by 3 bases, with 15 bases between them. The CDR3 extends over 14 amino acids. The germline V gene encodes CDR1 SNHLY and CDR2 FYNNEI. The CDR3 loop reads CASNGGQLKETQYF. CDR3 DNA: TGTGCCAGCAATGGCGGACAGCTTAAAGAGACCCAGTACTTC. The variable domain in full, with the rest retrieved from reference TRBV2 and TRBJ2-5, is EPEVTQTPSHQVTQMGQEVILRCVPISNHLYFYWYRQILGQKVEFLVSFYNNEISEKSEIFDDQFSVERPDGSNFTLKIRSTKLEDSAMYFCASNGGQLKETQYFGPGTRLLVL.

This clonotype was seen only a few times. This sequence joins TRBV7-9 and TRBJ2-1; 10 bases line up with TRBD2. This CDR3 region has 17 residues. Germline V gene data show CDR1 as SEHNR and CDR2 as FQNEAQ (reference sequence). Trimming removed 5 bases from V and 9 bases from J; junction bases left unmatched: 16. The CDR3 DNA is TGTGCCAGCAGCCCCCCGGTAGGGGCTAGCGGGAGTGCTGAGCAGTTCTTC. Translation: CASSPPVGASGSAEQFF.

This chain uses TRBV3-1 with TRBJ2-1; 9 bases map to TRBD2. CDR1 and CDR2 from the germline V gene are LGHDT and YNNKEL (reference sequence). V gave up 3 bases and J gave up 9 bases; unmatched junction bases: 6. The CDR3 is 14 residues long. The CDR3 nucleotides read TGTGCCAGCAGCCATAGCGGGAGTTCGGTTGAGCAGTTCTTC. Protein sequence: CASSHSGSSVEQFF.

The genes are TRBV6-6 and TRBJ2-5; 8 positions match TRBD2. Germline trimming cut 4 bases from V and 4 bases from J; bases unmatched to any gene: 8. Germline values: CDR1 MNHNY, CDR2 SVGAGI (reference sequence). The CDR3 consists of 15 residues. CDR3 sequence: CASSFGRGAGETQYF. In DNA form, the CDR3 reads TGTGCCAGCAGTTTTGGGCGGGGGGCCGGAGAGACCCAGTACTTC.

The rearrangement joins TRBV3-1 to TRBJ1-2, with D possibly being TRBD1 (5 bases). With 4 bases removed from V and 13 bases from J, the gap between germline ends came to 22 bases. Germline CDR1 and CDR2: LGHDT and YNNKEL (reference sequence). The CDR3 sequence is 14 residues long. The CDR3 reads CASSPTGTSTLGTF. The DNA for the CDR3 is TGTGCCAGCAGCCCGACCGGGACTTCCACTCTCGGCACCTTC.

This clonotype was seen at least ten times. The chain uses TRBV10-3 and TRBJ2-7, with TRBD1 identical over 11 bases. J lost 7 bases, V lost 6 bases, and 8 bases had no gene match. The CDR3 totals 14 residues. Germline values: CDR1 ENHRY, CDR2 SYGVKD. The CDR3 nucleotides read TGTGCCATCAGCAGGACAGGGGGCGCGGATGAGCAGTACTTC. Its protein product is CAISRTGGADEQYF.

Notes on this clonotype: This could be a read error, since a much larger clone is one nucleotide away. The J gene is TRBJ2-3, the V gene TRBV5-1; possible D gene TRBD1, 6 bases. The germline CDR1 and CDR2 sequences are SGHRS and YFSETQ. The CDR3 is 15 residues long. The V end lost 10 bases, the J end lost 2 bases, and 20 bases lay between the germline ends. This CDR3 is CAGTYRDTDTDTQYF. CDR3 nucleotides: TGCGCCGGCACCTACAGGGACACCGACACAGATACGCAGTATTTT.

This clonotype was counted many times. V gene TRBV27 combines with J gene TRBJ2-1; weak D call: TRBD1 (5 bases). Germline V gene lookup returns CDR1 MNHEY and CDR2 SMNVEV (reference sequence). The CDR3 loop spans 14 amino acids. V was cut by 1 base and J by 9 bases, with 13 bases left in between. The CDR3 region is CASSLYNQGLEQFF. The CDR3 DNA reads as TGTGCCAGCAGTTTATATAACCAGGGTCTTGAGCAGTTCTTC.

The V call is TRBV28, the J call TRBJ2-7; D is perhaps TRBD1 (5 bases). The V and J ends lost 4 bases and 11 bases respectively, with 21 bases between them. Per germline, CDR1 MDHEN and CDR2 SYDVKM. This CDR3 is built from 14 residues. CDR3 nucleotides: TGTGCCAGCAGTTCAGGGCCTCTCATCTTATGGGAGTACTTC. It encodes CASSSGPLILWEYF.

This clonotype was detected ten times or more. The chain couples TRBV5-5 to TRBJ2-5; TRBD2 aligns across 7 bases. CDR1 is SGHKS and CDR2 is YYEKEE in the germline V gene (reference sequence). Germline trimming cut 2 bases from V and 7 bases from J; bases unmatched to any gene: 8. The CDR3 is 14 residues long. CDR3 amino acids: CASSFSLAYGTQYF. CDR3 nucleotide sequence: TGTGCCAGCAGCTTTTCACTAGCGTATGGGACCCAGTACTTC. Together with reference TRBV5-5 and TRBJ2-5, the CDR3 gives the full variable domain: DAGVTQSPTHLIKTRGQQVTLRCSPISGHKSVSWYQQVLGQGPQFIFQYYEKEERGRGNFPDRFSARQFPNYSSELNVNALLLGDSALYLCASSFSLAYGTQYFGPGTRLLVL.

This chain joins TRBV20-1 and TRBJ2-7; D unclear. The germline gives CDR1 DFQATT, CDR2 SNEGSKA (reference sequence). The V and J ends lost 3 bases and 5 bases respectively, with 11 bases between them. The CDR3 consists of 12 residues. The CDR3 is CSASPSSNEQYF. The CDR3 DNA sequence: TGCAGTGCTAGCCCTTCTTCTAACGAGCAGTACTTC.

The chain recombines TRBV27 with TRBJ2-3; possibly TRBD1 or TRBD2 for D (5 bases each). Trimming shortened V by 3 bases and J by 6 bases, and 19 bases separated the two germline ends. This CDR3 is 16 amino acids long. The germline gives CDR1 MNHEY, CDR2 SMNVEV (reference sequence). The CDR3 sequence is CASSFGLEGPGDTQYF. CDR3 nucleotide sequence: TGTGCCAGCAGTTTCGGGCTAGAGGGGCCCGGGGATACGCAGTATTTT.

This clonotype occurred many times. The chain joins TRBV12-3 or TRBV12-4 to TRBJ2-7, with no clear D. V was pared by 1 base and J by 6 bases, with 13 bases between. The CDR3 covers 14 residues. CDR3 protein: CASSLGTDTGEQYF. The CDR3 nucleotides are TGTGCCAGCAGTTTAGGCACAGATACGGGCGAGCAGTACTTC.

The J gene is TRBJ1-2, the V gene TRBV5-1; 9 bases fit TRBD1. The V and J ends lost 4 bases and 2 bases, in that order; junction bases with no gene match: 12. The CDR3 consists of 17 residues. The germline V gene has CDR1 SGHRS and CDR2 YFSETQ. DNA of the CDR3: TGCGCCAGCAGCCCAAAGCCCGGACAGGGGAAAAACTATGGCTACACCTTC. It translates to CASSPKPGQGKNYGYTF.

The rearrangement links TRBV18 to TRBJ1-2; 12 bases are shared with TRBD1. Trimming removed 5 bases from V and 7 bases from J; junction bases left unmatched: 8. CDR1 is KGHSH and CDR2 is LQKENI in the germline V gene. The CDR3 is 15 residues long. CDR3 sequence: CASSTGTGGASGYTF. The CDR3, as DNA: TGTGCCAGCTCAACTGGGACAGGGGGCGCGAGTGGCTACACCTTC.

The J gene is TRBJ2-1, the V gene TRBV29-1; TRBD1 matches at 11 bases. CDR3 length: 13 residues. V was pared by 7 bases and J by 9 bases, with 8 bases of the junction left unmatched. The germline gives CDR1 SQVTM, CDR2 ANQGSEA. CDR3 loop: CSARDRGSTEQFF. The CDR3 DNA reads TGCAGCGCCCGGGACAGGGGGAGCACTGAGCAGTTCTTC.

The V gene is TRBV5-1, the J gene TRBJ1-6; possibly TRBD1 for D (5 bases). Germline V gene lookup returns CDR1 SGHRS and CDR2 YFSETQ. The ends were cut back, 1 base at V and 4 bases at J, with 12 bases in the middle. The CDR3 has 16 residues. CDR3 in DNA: TGCGCCAGCAGCTTGACGCCGGGACGGTATAATTCACCCCTCCACTTT. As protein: CASSLTPGRYNSPLHF.

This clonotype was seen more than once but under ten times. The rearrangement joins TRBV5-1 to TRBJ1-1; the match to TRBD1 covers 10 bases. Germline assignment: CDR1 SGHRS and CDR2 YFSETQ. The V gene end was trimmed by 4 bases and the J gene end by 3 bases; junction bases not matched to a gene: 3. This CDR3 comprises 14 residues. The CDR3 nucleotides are TGCGCCAGCAGCAAGGGGACAGGGGACACTGAAGCTTTCTTT. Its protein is CASSKGTGDTEAFF. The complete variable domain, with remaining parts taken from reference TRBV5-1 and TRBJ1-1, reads KAGVTQTPRYLIKTRGQQVTLSCSPISGHRSVSWYQQTPGQGLQFLFEYFSETQRNKGNFPGRFSGRQFSNSRSEMNVSTLELGDSALYLCASSKGTGDTEAFFGQGTRLTVV.

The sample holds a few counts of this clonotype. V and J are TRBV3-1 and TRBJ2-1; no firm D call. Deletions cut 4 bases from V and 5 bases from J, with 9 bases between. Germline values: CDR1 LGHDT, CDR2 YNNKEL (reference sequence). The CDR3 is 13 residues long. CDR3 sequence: CASSPSWDNEQFF. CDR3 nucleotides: TGTGCCAGCAGCCCTAGTTGGGACAATGAGCAGTTCTTC.

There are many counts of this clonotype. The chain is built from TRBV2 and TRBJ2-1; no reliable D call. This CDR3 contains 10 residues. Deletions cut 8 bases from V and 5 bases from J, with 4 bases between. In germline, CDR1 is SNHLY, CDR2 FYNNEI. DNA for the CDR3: TGTGCCAGCGATGACAATGAGCAGTTCTTC. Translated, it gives CASDDNEQFF.

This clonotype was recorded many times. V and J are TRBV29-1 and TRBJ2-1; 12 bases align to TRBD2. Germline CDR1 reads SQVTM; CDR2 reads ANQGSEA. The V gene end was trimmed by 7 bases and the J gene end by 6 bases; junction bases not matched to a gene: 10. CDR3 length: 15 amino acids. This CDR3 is CSAQKTSGSLNEQFF. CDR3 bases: TGCAGCGCTCAGAAGACTAGCGGGAGTCTCAATGAGCAGTTCTTC.

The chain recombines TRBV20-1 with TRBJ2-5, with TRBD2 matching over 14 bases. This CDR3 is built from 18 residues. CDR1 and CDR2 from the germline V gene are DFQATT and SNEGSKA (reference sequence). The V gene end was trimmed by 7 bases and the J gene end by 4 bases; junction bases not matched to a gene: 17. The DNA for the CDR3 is TGCAGTGTCCCTACGGGACTAGCGGGGGCCTATGGGGGAGAGACCCAGTACTTC. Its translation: CSVPTGLAGAYGGETQYF.

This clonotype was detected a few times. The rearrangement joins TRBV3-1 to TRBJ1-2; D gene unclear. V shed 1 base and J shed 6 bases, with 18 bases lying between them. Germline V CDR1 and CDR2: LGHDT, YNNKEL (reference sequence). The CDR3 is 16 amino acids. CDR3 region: CASSQVVDTEGHGYTF. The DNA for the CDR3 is TGTGCCAGCAGCCAAGTGGTGGATACAGAAGGCCATGGCTACACCTTC.

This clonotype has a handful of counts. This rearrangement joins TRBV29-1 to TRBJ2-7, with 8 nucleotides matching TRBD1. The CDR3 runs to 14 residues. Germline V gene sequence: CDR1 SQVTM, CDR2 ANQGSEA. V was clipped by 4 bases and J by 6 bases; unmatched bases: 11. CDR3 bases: TGCAGCGTTGGACGCGACAGGGGAACAGGCGAGCAGTACTTC. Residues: CSVGRDRGTGEQYF.

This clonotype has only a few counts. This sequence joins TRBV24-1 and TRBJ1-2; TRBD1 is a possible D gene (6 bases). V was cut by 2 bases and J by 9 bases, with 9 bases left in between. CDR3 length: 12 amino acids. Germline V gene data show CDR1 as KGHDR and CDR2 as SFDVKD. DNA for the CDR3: TGTGCCACCAGTGATTACACAGGGAGCTACACCTTC. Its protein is CATSDYTGSYTF.

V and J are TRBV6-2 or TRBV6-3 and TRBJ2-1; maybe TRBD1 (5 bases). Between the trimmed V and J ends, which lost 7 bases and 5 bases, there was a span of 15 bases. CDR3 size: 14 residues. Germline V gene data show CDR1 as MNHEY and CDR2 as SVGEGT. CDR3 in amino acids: CASNGIARDNEQFF. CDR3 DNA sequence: TGTGCCAGCAATGGGATAGCCAGGGACAATGAGCAGTTCTTC.

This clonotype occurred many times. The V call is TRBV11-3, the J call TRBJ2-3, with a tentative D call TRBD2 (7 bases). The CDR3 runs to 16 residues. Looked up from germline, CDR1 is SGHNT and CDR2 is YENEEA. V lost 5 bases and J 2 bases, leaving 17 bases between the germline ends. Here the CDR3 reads CASSTRGGALTDTQYF. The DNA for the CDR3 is TGTGCCAGCAGCACCCGAGGGGGGGCTCTCACAGATACGCAGTATTTT.

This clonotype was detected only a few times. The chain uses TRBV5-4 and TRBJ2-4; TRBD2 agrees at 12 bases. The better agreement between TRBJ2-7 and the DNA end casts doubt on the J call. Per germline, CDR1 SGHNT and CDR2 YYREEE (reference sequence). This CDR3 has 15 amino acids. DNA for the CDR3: TGTGCCAGCAGCGAGACTAGCGGGAGCGTCGACGAGCAGTACTTC. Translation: CASSETSGSVDEQYF.

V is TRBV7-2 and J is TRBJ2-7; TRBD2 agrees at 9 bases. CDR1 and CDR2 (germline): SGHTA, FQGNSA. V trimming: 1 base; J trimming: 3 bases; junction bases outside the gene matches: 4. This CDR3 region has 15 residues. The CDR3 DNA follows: TGTGCCAGCAGCTTAGTGGATAGCGGGAGCTACGAGCAGTACTTC. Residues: CASSLVDSGSYEQYF.

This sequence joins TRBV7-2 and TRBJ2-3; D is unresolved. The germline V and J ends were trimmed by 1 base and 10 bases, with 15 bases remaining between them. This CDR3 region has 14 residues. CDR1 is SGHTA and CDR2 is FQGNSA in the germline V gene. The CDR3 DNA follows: TGTGCCAGCAGCTTAGATGGGGTCTTGGATGCGCAGTATTTT. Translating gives CASSLDGVLDAQYF.